This TCR beta chain was identified during a study of STAT5B mutations in CD4+ large granular lymphocyte leukemia. General observations from the study: 8/27 top patient clones versus 2/35 control clones were TRBV06-family.

TCRdb's copy holds only in-frame clones and misses some; the assay was immunoSEQ multiplex PCR. In the table there are 30,000 or so clones, roughly three quarters of which are singletons. As to this clone: What it recognizes is unknown.

V was trimmed by 3 bases and J by 5 bases, leaving 8 bases between them. The CDR3 contains 13 residues. Germline-derived CDR1 and CDR2 are SGHAT and FQNNGV. Sequencing was performed on CD4+ T cells from blood buffy coats. The origin of this receptor is a human donor in good health. The chain couples TRBV11-2 to TRBJ1-5; D gene uncertain. CDR3 bases: TGTGCCAGCAGCTTGCTCGGTGATCAGCCCCAGCATTTT. Translated: CASSLLGDQPQHF. The variable domain in full, with the rest retrieved from reference TRBV11-2 and TRBJ1-5, is EAGVAQSPRYKIIEKRQSVAFWCNPISGHATLYWYQQILGQGPKLLIQFQNNGVVDDSQLPKDRFSAERLKGVDSTLKIQPAKLEDSAVYLCASSLLGDQPQHFGDGTRLSIL.